This T cell receptor beta chain was sequenced during a study of blood T cell repertoires in COVID-19. About the research overall: Samples came from the United States, Italy and Spain, spanning acute and convalescent COVID-19. Nucleic acid was either cDNA or gDNA, and it came from T cells, B-cell-depleted T cells, or PBMCs.

Authors' methods: Nucleated cell number was recorded as an estimate derived from reference gene primer amplification. Method: immunoSEQ multiplex PCR; TCRdb's copy keeps in-frame clones and lacks some. V and J calls plus clone size are reproduced from that table; the DNA served to infer D and trimming. The data contain about 140,000 clones, around 83% of them singletons. The CDR3 contains 17 residues. The ends lost 0 bases at V and 1 base at J; junction bases unmatched: 8. The germline gives CDR1 SGDLS, CDR2 YYNGEE. The chain carries TRBV9 and TRBJ2-3, with TRBD2 matching 7 bases. Sequencing was done on a sample of peripheral blood. The TCR sequence derives from a human donor in a cohort sampled during active COVID-19. The chain's CDR3 is CASSVASSSGGTDTQYF. The CDR3 coding sequence is TGTGCCAGCAGCGTAGCCTCTTCAAGCGGGGGCACAGATACGCAGTATTTT.